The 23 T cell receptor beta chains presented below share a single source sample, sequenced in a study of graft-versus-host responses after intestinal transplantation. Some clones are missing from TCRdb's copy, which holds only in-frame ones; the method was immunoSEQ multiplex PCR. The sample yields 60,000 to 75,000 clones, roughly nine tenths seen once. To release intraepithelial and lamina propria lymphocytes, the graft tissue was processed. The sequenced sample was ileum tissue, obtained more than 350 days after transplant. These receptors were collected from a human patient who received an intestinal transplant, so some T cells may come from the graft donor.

As DNA, the CDR3 is TGCGCCAGCAGCCAAGGGGGGATGTACTACAATGAGCAGTTCTTC. Residues: CASSQGGMYYNEQFF. The chain recombines TRBV4-1 with TRBJ2-1; D could derive from TRBD1 or TRBD2 (5 bases each). The CDR3 is 15 amino acids. Germline V gene lookup returns CDR1 MGHRA and CDR2 YSYEKL. Trimming shortened V by 1 base and J by 3 bases, and 10 bases separated the two germline ends.

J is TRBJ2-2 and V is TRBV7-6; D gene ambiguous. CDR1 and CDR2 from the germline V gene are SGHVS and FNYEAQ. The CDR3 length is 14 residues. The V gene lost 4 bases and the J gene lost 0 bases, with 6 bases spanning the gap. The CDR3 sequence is CASSSTPNTGELFF. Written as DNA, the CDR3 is TGTGCCAGCAGCTCCACTCCGAACACCGGGGAGCTGTTTTTT.

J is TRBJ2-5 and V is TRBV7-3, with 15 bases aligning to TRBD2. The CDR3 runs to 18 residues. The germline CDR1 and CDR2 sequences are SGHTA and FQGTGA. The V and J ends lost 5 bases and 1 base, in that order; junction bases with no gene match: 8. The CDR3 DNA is TGTGCCAGCAGCCGAGGGACTAGCGGGGGGCTCTTCCAAGAGACCCAGTACTTC. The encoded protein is CASSRGTSGGLFQETQYF.

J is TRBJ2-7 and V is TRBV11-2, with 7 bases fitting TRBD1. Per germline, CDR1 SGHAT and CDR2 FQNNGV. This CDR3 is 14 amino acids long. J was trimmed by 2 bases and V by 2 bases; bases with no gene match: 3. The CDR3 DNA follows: TGTGCCAGCAGCTTATTGACAGGGCCCTACGAGCAGTACTTC. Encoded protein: CASSLLTGPYEQYF.

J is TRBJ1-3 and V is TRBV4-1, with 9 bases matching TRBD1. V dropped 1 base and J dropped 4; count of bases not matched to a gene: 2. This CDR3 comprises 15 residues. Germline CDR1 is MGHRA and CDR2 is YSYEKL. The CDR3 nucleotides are TGCGCCAGCAGCCAAGTACAGGGGGCGGGAAACACCATATATTTT. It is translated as CASSQVQGAGNTIYF.

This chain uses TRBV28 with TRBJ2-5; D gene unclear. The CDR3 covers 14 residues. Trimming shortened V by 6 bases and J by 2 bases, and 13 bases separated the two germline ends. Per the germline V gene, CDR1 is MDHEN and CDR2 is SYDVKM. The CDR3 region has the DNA TGTGCCAGCAGCCTCGATGAGCTACAAGAGACCCAGTACTTC. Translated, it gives CASSLDELQETQYF.

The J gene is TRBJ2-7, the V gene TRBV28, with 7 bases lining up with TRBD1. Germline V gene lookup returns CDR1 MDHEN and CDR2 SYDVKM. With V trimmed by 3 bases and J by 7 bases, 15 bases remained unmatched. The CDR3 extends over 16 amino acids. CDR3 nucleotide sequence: TGTGCCAGCAGTTTTCCCACGACCGGGACAGTTAAAGAGCAGTACTTC. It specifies CASSFPTTGTVKEQYF.

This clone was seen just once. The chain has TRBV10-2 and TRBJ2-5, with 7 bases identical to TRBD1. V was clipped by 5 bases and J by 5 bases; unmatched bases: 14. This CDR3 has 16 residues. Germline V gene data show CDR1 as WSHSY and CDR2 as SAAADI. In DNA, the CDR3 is TGCGCCAGCAGTTCCCTCCAGACAGGGTACGGGGAGACCCAGTACTTC. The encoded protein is CASSSLQTGYGETQYF.

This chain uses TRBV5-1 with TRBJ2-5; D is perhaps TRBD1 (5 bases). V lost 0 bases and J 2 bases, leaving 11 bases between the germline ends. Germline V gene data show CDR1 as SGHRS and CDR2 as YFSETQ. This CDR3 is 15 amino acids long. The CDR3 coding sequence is TGCGCCAGCAGCTTGGGGTCGGCAGGGCAAGAGACCCAGTACTTC. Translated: CASSLGSAGQETQYF.

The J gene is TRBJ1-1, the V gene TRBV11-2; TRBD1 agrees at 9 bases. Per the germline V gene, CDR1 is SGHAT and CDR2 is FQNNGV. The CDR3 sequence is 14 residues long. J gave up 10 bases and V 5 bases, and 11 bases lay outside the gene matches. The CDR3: CASSVPGQGAVAFF. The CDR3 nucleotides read TGTGCCAGCAGCGTCCCGGGACAGGGCGCCGTAGCTTTCTTT.

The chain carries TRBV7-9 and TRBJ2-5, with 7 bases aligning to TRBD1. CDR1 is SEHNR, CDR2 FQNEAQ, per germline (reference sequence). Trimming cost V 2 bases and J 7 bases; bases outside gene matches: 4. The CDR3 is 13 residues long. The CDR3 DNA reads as TGTGCCAGCAGCTTAAAGGGGGCGGGGACCCAGTACTTC. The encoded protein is CASSLKGAGTQYF.

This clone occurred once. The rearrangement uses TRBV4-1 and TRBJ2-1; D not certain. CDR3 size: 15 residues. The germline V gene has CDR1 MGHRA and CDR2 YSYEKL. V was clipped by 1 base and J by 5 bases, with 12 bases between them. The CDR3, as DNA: TGCGCCAGCAGCCAAGTACGAATGGCAGACAATGAGCAGTTCTTC. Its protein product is CASSQVRMADNEQFF.

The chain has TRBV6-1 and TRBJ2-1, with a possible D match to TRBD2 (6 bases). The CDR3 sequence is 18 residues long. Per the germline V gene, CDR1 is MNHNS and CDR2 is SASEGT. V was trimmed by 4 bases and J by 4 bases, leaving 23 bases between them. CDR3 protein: CASSVGTRIIQRYNEQFF. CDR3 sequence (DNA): TGTGCCAGCAGTGTCGGGACTCGAATTATTCAACGATACAATGAGCAGTTCTTC.

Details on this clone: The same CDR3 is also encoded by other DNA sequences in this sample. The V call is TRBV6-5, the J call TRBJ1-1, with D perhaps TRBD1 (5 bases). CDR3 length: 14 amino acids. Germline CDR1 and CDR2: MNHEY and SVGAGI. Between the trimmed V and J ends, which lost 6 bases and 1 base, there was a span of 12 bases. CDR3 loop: CASRLGTENTEAFF. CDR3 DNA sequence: TGTGCCAGCAGGCTCGGGACCGAGAACACTGAAGCTTTCTTT.

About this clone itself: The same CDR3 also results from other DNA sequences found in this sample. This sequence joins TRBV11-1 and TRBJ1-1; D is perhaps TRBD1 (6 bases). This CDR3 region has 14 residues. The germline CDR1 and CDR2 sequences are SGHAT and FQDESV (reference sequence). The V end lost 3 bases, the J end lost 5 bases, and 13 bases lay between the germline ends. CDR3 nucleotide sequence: TGTGCCAGCAGCTTCGGCAGGGGCAGTACTGAAGCTTTCTTT. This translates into CASSFGRGSTEAFF.

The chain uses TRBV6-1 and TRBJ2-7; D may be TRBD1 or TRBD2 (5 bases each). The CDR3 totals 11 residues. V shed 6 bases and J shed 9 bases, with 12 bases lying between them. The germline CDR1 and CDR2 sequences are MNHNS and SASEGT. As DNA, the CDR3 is TGTGCCAGCAGGGGGCTCGGGGTGCAGTACTTC. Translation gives CASRGLGVQYF.

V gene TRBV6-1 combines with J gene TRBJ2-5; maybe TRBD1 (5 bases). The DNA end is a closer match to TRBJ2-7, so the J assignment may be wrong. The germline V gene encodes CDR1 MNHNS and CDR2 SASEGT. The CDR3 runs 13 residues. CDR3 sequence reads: CASSEVQGSEQYF. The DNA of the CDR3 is TGTGCCAGCAGTGAAGTCCAGGGCTCCGAGCAGTACTTC.

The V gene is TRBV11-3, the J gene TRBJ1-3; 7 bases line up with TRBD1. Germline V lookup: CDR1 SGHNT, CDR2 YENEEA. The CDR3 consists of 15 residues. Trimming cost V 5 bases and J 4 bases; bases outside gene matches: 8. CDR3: CASSPSTGSGNTIYF. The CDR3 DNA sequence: TGTGCCAGCAGCCCATCGACAGGGTCGGGAAACACCATATATTTT. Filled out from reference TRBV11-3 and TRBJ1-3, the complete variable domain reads EAGVVQSPRYKIIEKKQPVAFWCNPISGHNTLYWYLQNLGQGPELLIRYENEEAVDDSQLPKDRFSAERLKGVDSTLKIQPAELGDSAVYLCASSPSTGSGNTIYFGEGSWLTVV.

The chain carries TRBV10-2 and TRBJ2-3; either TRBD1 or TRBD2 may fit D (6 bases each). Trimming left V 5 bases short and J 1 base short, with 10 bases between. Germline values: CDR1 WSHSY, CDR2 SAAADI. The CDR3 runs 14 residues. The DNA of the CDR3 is TGCGCCAGCAGTTTGGGGGGCGGCACAGATACGCAGTATTTT. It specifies CASSLGGGTDTQYF.

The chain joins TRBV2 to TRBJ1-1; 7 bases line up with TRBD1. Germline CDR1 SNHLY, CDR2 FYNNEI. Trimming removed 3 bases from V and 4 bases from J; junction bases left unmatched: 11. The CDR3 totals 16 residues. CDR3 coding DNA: TGTGCCAGCAGTGATGACAGGGATCAGAGTGGCACTGAAGCTTTCTTT. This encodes CASSDDRDQSGTEAFF.

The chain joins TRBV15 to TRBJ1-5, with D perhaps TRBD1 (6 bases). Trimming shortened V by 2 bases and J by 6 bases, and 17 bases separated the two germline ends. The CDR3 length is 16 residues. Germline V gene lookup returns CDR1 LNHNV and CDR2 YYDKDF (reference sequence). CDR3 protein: CATSRILTGSGQPQHF. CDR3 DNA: TGTGCCACCAGCAGAATCCTAACAGGGTCCGGTCAGCCCCAGCATTTT. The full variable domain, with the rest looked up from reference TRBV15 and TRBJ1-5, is DAMVIQNPRYQVTQFGKPVTLSCSQTLNHNVMYWYQQKSSQAPKLLFHYYDKDFNNEADTPDNFQSRRPNTSFCFLDIRSPGLGDTAMYLCATSRILTGSGQPQHFGDGTRLSIL.

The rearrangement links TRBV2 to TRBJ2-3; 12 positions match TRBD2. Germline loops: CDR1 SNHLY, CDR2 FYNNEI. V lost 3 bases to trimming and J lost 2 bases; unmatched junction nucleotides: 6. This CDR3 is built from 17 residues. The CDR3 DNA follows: TGTGCCAGCAGTGAGGGTCTAGCGGGAGGGGTCACAGATACGCAGTATTTT. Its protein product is CASSEGLAGGVTDTQYF.

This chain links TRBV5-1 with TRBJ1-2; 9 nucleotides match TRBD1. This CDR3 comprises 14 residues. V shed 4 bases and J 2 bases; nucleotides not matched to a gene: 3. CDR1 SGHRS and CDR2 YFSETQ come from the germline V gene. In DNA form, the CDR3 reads TGCGCCAGCAGCCCCGGGACAGGGAACTATGGCTACACCTTC. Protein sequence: CASSPGTGNYGYTF.